Listed below are T cell receptor beta chains from one sample, sequenced in a study of T cell responses to AZD1222 COVID-19 vaccine. The assay was immunoSEQ multiplex PCR, and TCRdb's table has in-frame clones only and misses some. In the table there are roughly 150,000 clones, over 90% of which are singletons. The sequences come from peripheral blood, collected on day 0 of AZD1222 vaccination. These receptors were taken from an adult in good health. Both conserved end residues are part of each CDR3. Each record gives: clone size, D gene, J gene, V gene, CDR3 DNA, CDR3 protein. D genes are given only for firm matches. Clone size, where shown, is once, few, many, or a class for clones that have expanded.

clone_size: .
d_call: TRBD1
j_call: TRBJ1-3
v_call: TRBV2
cdr3_nt: TGTGCCAGCAGTGCCGACAGGGGTGGAAACACCATATATTTT
cdr3_aa: CASSADRGGNTIYF

clone_size: .
d_call: TRBD2
j_call: TRBJ2-7
v_call: TRBV7-9
cdr3_nt: TGTGCCAGCAGCTCAACAACTAGCGGGAACTACGAGCAGTACTTC
cdr3_aa: CASSSTTSGNYEQYF

clone_size: .
d_call: TRBD1
j_call: TRBJ1-6
v_call: TRBV5-1
cdr3_nt: TGCGCCAGCAGCACTACAGGGGGCGAGCCCCTCCACTTT
cdr3_aa: CASSTTGGEPLHF

clone_size: .
d_call: .
j_call: TRBJ1-1
v_call: TRBV5-4
cdr3_nt: TGTGCCAGCAGGCAGGGGCGGAACACTGAAGCTTTCTTT
cdr3_aa: CASRQGRNTEAFF

clone_size: .
d_call: .
j_call: TRBJ2-2
v_call: TRBV4-1
cdr3_nt: TGCGCCAGCAGCCAAGATCAACGGTGGCCCGGGGAGCTGTTTTTT
cdr3_aa: CASSQDQRWPGELFF

clone_size: .
d_call: TRBD2
j_call: TRBJ2-3
v_call: TRBV7-8
cdr3_nt: TGTGCCAGCAGCTTAGAAGCGGGAGTCGAAGATACGCAGTATTTT
cdr3_aa: CASSLEAGVEDTQYF

clone_size: .
d_call: .
j_call: TRBJ2-5
v_call: TRBV20-1
cdr3_nt: TGCAGTGCTAGTTCTCCCGACGGGGGACAGCAAGAGACCCAGTACTTC
cdr3_aa: CSASSPDGGQQETQYF

clone_size: .
d_call: .
j_call: TRBJ1-2
v_call: TRBV19
cdr3_nt: TGTGCCAGTAGTATAGAATCGGAAGGGGGCTACACCTTC
cdr3_aa: CASSIESEGGYTF

clone_size: few
d_call: TRBD2
j_call: TRBJ2-2
v_call: TRBV19
cdr3_nt: TGTGCCAGTAGGACTAGCGGGAGCCGTACCGGGGAGCTGTTTTTT
cdr3_aa: CASRTSGSRTGELFF

clone_size: .
d_call: TRBD2
j_call: TRBJ2-7
v_call: TRBV6-5
cdr3_nt: TGTGCCAGCAGTCTACTCCCGGGGGGTAGCTACGAGCAGTACTTC
cdr3_aa: CASSLLPGGSYEQYF

clone_size: .
d_call: .
j_call: TRBJ2-7
v_call: TRBV5-1
cdr3_nt: TGCGCCAGCAGCTTGAGAGGCAACTCCTACGAGCAGTACTTC
cdr3_aa: CASSLRGNSYEQYF

clone_size: .
d_call: TRBD2
j_call: TRBJ2-1
v_call: TRBV7-8
cdr3_nt: TGTGCCAGCAGCTTGGCGGGAGCGCTCAATGAGCAGTTCTTC
cdr3_aa: CASSLAGALNEQFF

clone_size: .
d_call: TRBD2
j_call: TRBJ2-7
v_call: TRBV7-8
cdr3_nt: TGTGCCAGCAGCCCTAGCGGGTCCTCCTACGAGCAGTACTTC
cdr3_aa: CASSPSGSSYEQYF

clone_size: .
d_call: .
j_call: TRBJ2-7
v_call: TRBV18
cdr3_nt: TGTGCCAGCTCACCGGTGTCGGTAGTCCGTGAGCAGTACTTC
cdr3_aa: CASSPVSVVREQYF

clone_size: .
d_call: TRBD1
j_call: TRBJ2-1
v_call: TRBV7-9
cdr3_nt: TGTGCCAGCAGCTTAGTAGTTTGGGACAGGGTTAAAAATGAGCAGTTCTTC
cdr3_aa: CASSLVVWDRVKNEQFF

clone_size: .
d_call: .
j_call: TRBJ2-4
v_call: TRBV3-1/TRBV3-2
cdr3_nt: TGTGCCAGCAGCTCCGAAACAGTGACCAAAAACATTCAGTACTTC
cdr3_aa: CASSSETVTKNIQYF

clone_size: .
d_call: TRBD1
j_call: TRBJ1-2
v_call: TRBV20-1
cdr3_nt: TGCAGTGCTTGGGACAGAGTTGACTACACCTTC
cdr3_aa: CSAWDRVDYTF

clone_size: .
d_call: .
j_call: TRBJ1-2
v_call: TRBV30
cdr3_nt: TGTGCCTGGAGCGGATTCAGGACGGCCCACACCTTC
cdr3_aa: CAWSGFRTAHTF

clone_size: .
d_call: .
j_call: TRBJ1-2
v_call: TRBV7-8
cdr3_nt: TGTGCCAGCAGCTTAGCGCAGGGCAGCTATGGCTACACCTTC
cdr3_aa: CASSLAQGSYGYTF

clone_size: .
d_call: .
j_call: TRBJ1-2
v_call: TRBV7-9
cdr3_nt: TGTGCCAGCAGCCCCCTTGACGGGGCCGATGGCTACACCTTC
cdr3_aa: CASSPLDGADGYTF

clone_size: .
d_call: .
j_call: TRBJ2-1
v_call: TRBV19
cdr3_nt: TGTGCCAGTAGTAGAACTAGTTTTGAGCAGTTCTTC
cdr3_aa: CASSRTSFEQFF

clone_size: .
d_call: TRBD1
j_call: TRBJ2-3
v_call: TRBV4-1
cdr3_nt: TGCGCCAGCAGCCAAAGTTACAGGGGAAACTCAGATACGCAGTATTTT
cdr3_aa: CASSQSYRGNSDTQYF

clone_size: .
d_call: .
j_call: TRBJ2-1
v_call: TRBV11-2
cdr3_nt: TGTGCCAGCAGCCCCCCCGGGAACGATGAGCAGTTCTTC
cdr3_aa: CASSPPGNDEQFF

clone_size: .
d_call: .
j_call: TRBJ1-1
v_call: TRBV4-2
cdr3_nt: TGTGCCAGCAGCCAAATCGGGCTTGGCAGCCTGGCTTTCTTT
cdr3_aa: CASSQIGLGSLAFF

clone_size: .
d_call: .
j_call: TRBJ1-2
v_call: TRBV28
cdr3_nt: TGTGCCAGCAGTCTAAACTATGGCTACACCTTC
cdr3_aa: CASSLNYGYTF

clone_size: .
d_call: TRBD1
j_call: TRBJ2-1
v_call: TRBV12-3/TRBV12-4
cdr3_nt: TGTGCCAGCAGACAATACAGGGGCAATGAGCAGTTCTTC
cdr3_aa: CASRQYRGNEQFF

clone_size: .
d_call: .
j_call: TRBJ1-5
v_call: TRBV27
cdr3_nt: TGTGCCAGCAGTTTAAAGTGGGAGGGGAATCAGCCCCAGCATTTT
cdr3_aa: CASSLKWEGNQPQHF

clone_size: .
d_call: .
j_call: TRBJ1-5
v_call: TRBV30
cdr3_nt: TGTGCCTGGGCACAGGGAGGACAGCCCCAGCATTTT
cdr3_aa: CAWAQGGQPQHF

clone_size: .
d_call: .
j_call: TRBJ1-1
v_call: TRBV23-1
cdr3_nt: TGCGCCAGCAGTCTCAGGACGGAGAACACTGAAGCTTTCTTT
cdr3_aa: CASSLRTENTEAFF

clone_size: .
d_call: .
j_call: TRBJ2-5
v_call: TRBV5-1
cdr3_nt: TGCGCCAGCAGTGTACTAGGAGAGACCCAGTACTTC
cdr3_aa: CASSVLGETQYF

clone_size: .
d_call: .
j_call: TRBJ1-4
v_call: TRBV9
cdr3_nt: TGTGCCAGCAGGCAACGCCACGGGAGGTTCGAGGAAAAACTGTTTTTT
cdr3_aa: CASRQRHGRFEEKLFF

clone_size: .
d_call: TRBD1
j_call: TRBJ2-7
v_call: TRBV6-5
cdr3_nt: TGTGCCAGCAGTTACTCTGGACAGGGGGCCAACGAGCAGTACTTC
cdr3_aa: CASSYSGQGANEQYF

clone_size: once
d_call: TRBD1
j_call: TRBJ2-1
v_call: TRBV2
cdr3_nt: TGTGCCAGCAGGCGGGACAGGGGATACAATGAGCAGTTCTTC
cdr3_aa: CASRRDRGYNEQFF

clone_size: .
d_call: .
j_call: TRBJ2-1
v_call: TRBV19
cdr3_nt: TGTGCCAGTAGTATCGATCTTCGCCGGGAGCAGTTCTTC
cdr3_aa: CASSIDLRREQFF

clone_size: once
d_call: .
j_call: TRBJ2-2
v_call: TRBV12-3/TRBV12-4
cdr3_nt: TGTGCCAGCAATCAGGGACGAGGGGAGCTGTTTTTT
cdr3_aa: CASNQGRGELFF

clone_size: .
d_call: .
j_call: TRBJ2-5
v_call: TRBV7-6
cdr3_nt: TGTGCCAGCAGCTTTCTGTTAACCCTCACGGGGGAGACCCAGTACTTC
cdr3_aa: CASSFLLTLTGETQYF

clone_size: .
d_call: TRBD2
j_call: TRBJ2-1
v_call: TRBV3-1/TRBV3-2
cdr3_nt: TGTGCCAGCAGCTCACCCGGGACTAGCGGGAGACAGACCTACAATGAGCAGTTCTTC
cdr3_aa: CASSSPGTSGRQTYNEQFF

clone_size: .
d_call: TRBD2
j_call: TRBJ2-3
v_call: TRBV2
cdr3_nt: TGTGCCAGCAGTGAAGCGCGGCAGGGGAAGTGGGCGGGAGGGCCTGGAGATACGCAGTATTTT
cdr3_aa: CASSEARQGKWAGGPGDTQYF

clone_size: .
d_call: .
j_call: TRBJ2-2
v_call: TRBV27
cdr3_nt: TGTGCCAGCAGCCCCTCTCTACTAGAGCTCGCGAACACCGGGGAGCTGTTTTTT
cdr3_aa: CASSPSLLELANTGELFF

clone_size: .
d_call: TRBD2
j_call: TRBJ2-5
v_call: TRBV19
cdr3_nt: TGTGCCAGTAGTAGGGGGGTCGGGAGGGCCGGAGAGACCCAGTACTTC
cdr3_aa: CASSRGVGRAGETQYF

clone_size: .
d_call: TRBD2
j_call: TRBJ2-7
v_call: TRBV4-2
cdr3_nt: TGTGCCAGCAGCCAAGGAGGGGCGGGAGGGGTCTACGAGCAGTACTTC
cdr3_aa: CASSQGGAGGVYEQYF

clone_size: once
d_call: .
j_call: TRBJ1-2
v_call: TRBV6-5
cdr3_nt: TGTGCCAGCAGCTCGAGGAGGTCCTATGGCTACACCTTC
cdr3_aa: CASSSRRSYGYTF

clone_size: .
d_call: .
j_call: TRBJ1-2
v_call: TRBV6-5
cdr3_nt: TGTGCCAGCAGGGCCGGGACCGGTAACTATGGCTACACCTTC
cdr3_aa: CASRAGTGNYGYTF

clone_size: .
d_call: .
j_call: TRBJ2-2
v_call: TRBV13
cdr3_nt: TGTGCCAGCAGCTTTAGCACCGGGGAGCTGTTTTTT
cdr3_aa: CASSFSTGELFF

clone_size: .
d_call: TRBD2
j_call: TRBJ2-7
v_call: TRBV10-3
cdr3_nt: TGTGCCACCTCCGGGACTAGCGGGGTCCCGTACTTC
cdr3_aa: CATSGTSGVPYF

clone_size: once
d_call: .
j_call: TRBJ1-2
v_call: TRBV28
cdr3_nt: TGTGCCAGCAGTACCCAGGTTTACTACACCTTC
cdr3_aa: CASSTQVYYTF

clone_size: .
d_call: .
j_call: TRBJ2-1
v_call: TRBV28
cdr3_nt: TGTGCCAGCAGTTTCCCTCGCGATGAGCAGTTCTTC
cdr3_aa: CASSFPRDEQFF

clone_size: .
d_call: TRBD1
j_call: TRBJ1-1
v_call: TRBV19
cdr3_nt: TGTGCCAGTAGTATAGGGGACAGTTGGGCTGAAGCTTTCTTT
cdr3_aa: CASSIGDSWAEAFF

clone_size: once
d_call: .
j_call: TRBJ1-6
v_call: TRBV30
cdr3_nt: TGTGCCTGGGGGACGGTTAATTCACCCCTCCACTTT
cdr3_aa: CAWGTVNSPLHF

clone_size: .
d_call: .
j_call: TRBJ2-2
v_call: TRBV6-1
cdr3_nt: TGTGCCAGCAGTGATTCAGGACCCACCGGGGAGCTGTTTTTT
cdr3_aa: CASSDSGPTGELFF

clone_size: .
d_call: .
j_call: TRBJ1-4
v_call: TRBV4-1
cdr3_nt: TGCGCCAGCAGCCAAGTCCCAGGGCCGAATGAAAAACTGTTTTTT
cdr3_aa: CASSQVPGPNEKLFF

clone_size: .
d_call: .
j_call: TRBJ1-1
v_call: TRBV4-2
cdr3_nt: TGTGCCAGCAGCCCACAGGCGTCTCAGGAGTCCACTGAAGCTTTCTTT
cdr3_aa: CASSPQASQESTEAFF

clone_size: .
d_call: .
j_call: TRBJ1-1
v_call: TRBV19
cdr3_nt: TGTGCCAGTAGTGGGGACTCGGGGCAGGCAAACACTGAAGCTTTCTTT
cdr3_aa: CASSGDSGQANTEAFF

clone_size: few
d_call: TRBD2
j_call: TRBJ2-5
v_call: TRBV27
cdr3_nt: TGTGCCAGCAGGGGGCTCGCGGGAGAGGTGGAGACCCAGTACTTC
cdr3_aa: CASRGLAGEVETQYF

clone_size: .
d_call: TRBD2
j_call: TRBJ2-1
v_call: TRBV4-1
cdr3_nt: TGCGCCAGCGGGCTAGCGGGAGCCAATGAGCAGTTCTTC
cdr3_aa: CASGLAGANEQFF

clone_size: .
d_call: TRBD2
j_call: TRBJ2-3
v_call: TRBV19
cdr3_nt: TGTGCCAGTAGTCATGGACTAGCGGAAAACACAGATACGCAGTATTTT
cdr3_aa: CASSHGLAENTDTQYF

clone_size: .
d_call: TRBD2
j_call: TRBJ2-7
v_call: TRBV2
cdr3_nt: TGTGCCAGCAGTTTCTCGACTAGCGCCAACGAGCAGTACTTC
cdr3_aa: CASSFSTSANEQYF

clone_size: .
d_call: .
j_call: TRBJ1-1
v_call: TRBV19
cdr3_nt: TGTGCCAGTAGTATCCTTCAAAACACTGAAGCTTTCTTT
cdr3_aa: CASSILQNTEAFF

clone_size: once
d_call: .
j_call: TRBJ2-5
v_call: TRBV28
cdr3_nt: TGTGCCAGCAGTTTATCGACGCGACGGGAGACCCAGTACTTC
cdr3_aa: CASSLSTRRETQYF

clone_size: .
d_call: TRBD2
j_call: TRBJ2-1
v_call: TRBV6-1
cdr3_nt: TGTGCCAGCAGTGTTCGGGGGGGGACAAGGGTCTACAATGAGCAGTTCTTC
cdr3_aa: CASSVRGGTRVYNEQFF